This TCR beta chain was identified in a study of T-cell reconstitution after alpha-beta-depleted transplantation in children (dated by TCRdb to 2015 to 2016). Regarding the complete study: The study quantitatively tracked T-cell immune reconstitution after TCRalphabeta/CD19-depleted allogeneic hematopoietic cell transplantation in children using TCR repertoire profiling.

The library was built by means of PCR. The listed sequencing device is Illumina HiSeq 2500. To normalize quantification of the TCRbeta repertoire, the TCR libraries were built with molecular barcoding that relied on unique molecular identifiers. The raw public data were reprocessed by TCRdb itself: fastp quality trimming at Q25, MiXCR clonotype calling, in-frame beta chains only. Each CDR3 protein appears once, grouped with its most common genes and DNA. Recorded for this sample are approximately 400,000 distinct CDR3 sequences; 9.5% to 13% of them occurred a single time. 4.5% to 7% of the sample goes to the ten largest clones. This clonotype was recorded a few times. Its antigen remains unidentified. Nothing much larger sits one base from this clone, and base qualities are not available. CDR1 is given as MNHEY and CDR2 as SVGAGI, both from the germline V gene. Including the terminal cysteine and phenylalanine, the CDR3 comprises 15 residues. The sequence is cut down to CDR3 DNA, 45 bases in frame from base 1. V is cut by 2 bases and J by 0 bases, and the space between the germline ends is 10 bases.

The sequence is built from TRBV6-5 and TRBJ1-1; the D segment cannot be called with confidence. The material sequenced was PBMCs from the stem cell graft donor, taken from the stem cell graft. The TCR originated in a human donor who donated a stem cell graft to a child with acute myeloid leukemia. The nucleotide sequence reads TGTGCCAGCAGTTACGGGCGATTACTGAACACTGAAGCTTTCTTT. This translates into CASSYGRLLNTEAFF.